These 5 T cell receptor beta chains came from one sample sequenced in a study of shared clonotypes between healthy human individuals. Clones were read by immunoSEQ multiplex PCR, and TCRdb kept only the in-frame ones, dropping some. The sample shows about 710,000 clones, approximately 72% of them seen only once. The sequencing input was memory CD4+ T cells sorted from blood. The subset is: CD45RA-negative fraction. The source of these receptors is a woman aged 25 to 45 in good health.

The rearrangement links TRBV28 to TRBJ2-5; tentative D call: TRBD2 (5 bases). Germline CDR1 is MDHEN and CDR2 is SYDVKM. This CDR3 spans 13 amino acids. Trimming removed 5 bases at V and 11 bases at J, with 18 bases between. The CDR3 sequence is CASSQDSGMEQYF. The CDR3, as DNA: TGTGCCAGCAGTCAGGACTCGGGGATGGAGCAGTACTTC.

V is TRBV2 and J is TRBJ2-2, with 8 bases lining up with TRBD2. The germline CDR1 and CDR2 sequences are SNHLY and FYNNEI. With 3 bases clipped from V and 4 bases from J, the junction kept 4 bases outside the gene matches. This CDR3 has 15 amino acids. This chain's CDR3 is CASSDGLASTGELFF. The CDR3 coding sequence is TGTGCCAGCAGTGACGGACTAGCTTCCACCGGGGAGCTGTTTTTT.

This clone was counted only a few times. The chain links TRBV25-1 to TRBJ2-7, with D unresolved. The CDR3 contains 14 residues. Between the trimmed V and J ends, which lost 4 bases and 2 bases, there was a span of 12 bases. Germline CDR1 reads MGHDK; CDR2 reads SYGVNS. The CDR3, as DNA: TGTGCCAGCAGTGGATCAGGATCCACCTACGAGCAGTACTTC. Translating gives CASSGSGSTYEQYF.

The V and J genes are TRBV28 and TRBJ2-1; 9 positions match TRBD1. The CDR3 sequence is 16 residues long. The germline V gene encodes CDR1 MDHEN and CDR2 SYDVKM. The J segment lost 4 bases and the V segment lost 5 bases, leaving 9 bases of the junction unmatched. The CDR3: CASSITGTGTYNEQFF. CDR3 nucleotides: TGTGCCAGCAGTATAACCGGGACAGGGACATACAATGAGCAGTTCTTC.

The gene calls are TRBV18 and TRBJ2-1; 8 nucleotides match TRBD2. V dropped 2 bases and J dropped 4; count of bases not matched to a gene: 7. The CDR3 consists of 16 residues. In germline, CDR1 is KGHSH, CDR2 LQKENI. The CDR3 loop reads CASSPSAGDRYNEQFF. CDR3 nucleotide sequence: TGTGCCAGCTCACCATCAGCGGGAGATAGGTACAATGAGCAGTTCTTC.